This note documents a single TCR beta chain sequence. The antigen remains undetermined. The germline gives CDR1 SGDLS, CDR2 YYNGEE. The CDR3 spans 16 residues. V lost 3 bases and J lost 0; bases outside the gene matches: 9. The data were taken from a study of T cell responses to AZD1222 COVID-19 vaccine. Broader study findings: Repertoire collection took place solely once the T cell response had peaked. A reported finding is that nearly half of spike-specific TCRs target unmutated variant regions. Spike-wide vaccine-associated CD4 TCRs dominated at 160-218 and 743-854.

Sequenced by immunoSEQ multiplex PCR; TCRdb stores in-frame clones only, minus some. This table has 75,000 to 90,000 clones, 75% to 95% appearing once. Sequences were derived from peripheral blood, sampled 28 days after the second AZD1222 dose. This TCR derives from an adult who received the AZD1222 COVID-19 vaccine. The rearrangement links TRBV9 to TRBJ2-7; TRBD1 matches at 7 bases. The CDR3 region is CASSGGDSYLSYEQYF. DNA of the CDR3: TGTGCCAGCAGCGGAGGGGACAGTTACCTCTCCTACGAGCAGTACTTC.